This T cell receptor (beta chain) was sequenced during a study of blood T cell repertoires in COVID-19. Whole-study context: The study drew acute and convalescent COVID-19 samples from the United States, Italy and Spain. PBMCs, B-cell-depleted T cells, or T cells provided the cDNA or gDNA that made up the material.

Original methodology: Counts of nucleated cells, estimated from reference gene primer amplification, were obtained. Clones were sequenced by immunoSEQ multiplex PCR, and TCRdb holds only the in-frame ones, with some missing. The V and J calls and clone size were taken over from that table, and D and trimming were inferred from the DNA. Of tens of thousands of clones listed, about four fifths are singletons. The clonotype was recovered from a man aged 45-65 years with acute or convalescent COVID-19. The sample was peripheral blood.

The CDR3, as DNA: TGTGCCAGCTCACCCCCTCGGAGACTAGCCTACAATGAGCAGTTCTTC. Translation gives CASSPPRRLAYNEQFF. The J gene is TRBJ2-1, the V gene TRBV18; D may be TRBD2 (6 bases). The CDR3 extends over 16 amino acids. With 3 bases removed from V and 2 bases from J, the gap between germline ends came to 14 bases. The germline CDR1 and CDR2 sequences are KGHSH and LQKENI.